Sequencing of this T cell receptor beta chain was carried out in a study of blood T cell repertoires in COVID-19. Study information: Both acute and convalescent COVID-19 samples were obtained from the United States, Italy and Spain. PBMCs, B-cell-depleted T cells, or T cells were the source of the cDNA or gDNA that made up the material.

This CDR3 is 16 amino acids long. V was clipped by 4 bases and J by 7 bases; unmatched bases: 14. Germline V lookup: CDR1 GTSNPN, CDR2 SVGIG (reference sequence). In the original processing: Amplification of reference gene primers was used by the study to estimate nucleated cell counts. Assay used: immunoSEQ multiplex PCR; TCRdb lists only in-frame clones, some missing. The D gene and trimming were derived from the DNA, and the V and J assignments and clone size from that table. Found here are 140,000 to 150,000 clones, roughly 90% of them singletons; the top ten hold roughly 2.1%. The source is a human donor in a cohort sampled during active COVID-19. The gene calls are TRBV30 and TRBJ2-5; 11 nucleotides agree with TRBD2. The sample comprised peripheral blood. DNA for the CDR3: TGTGCCTGGATGGTAGCGGGGGGGCCTTCCGTAGCGACCCAGTACTTC. It codes for CAWMVAGGPSVATQYF.